This TCR beta chain was identified during a study of blood T cell repertoires in COVID-19. Study background: From the United States, Italy and Spain came samples of acute and convalescent COVID-19. T cells, B-cell-depleted T cells, or PBMCs provided the cDNA or gDNA that served as material.

Participants, 18 to 89 years old, spanned under 25 US areas. Up to 2 weeks before entering the study, exposed participants had met a COVID-19 case. The trim removed 5 bases at V and 7 bases at J, leaving 6 bases unmatched. Germline-derived CDR1 and CDR2 are LNHDA and SQIVND (reference sequence). This CDR3 has 15 amino acids. Only in-frame clones appear in the TCRdb table, and some are missing; sequencing was by immunoSEQ multiplex PCR. The table shows some 360,000 clones, with about nine tenths occurring only once. Material for sequencing was PBMCs or T cells enriched from blood (not recorded which). The chain recombines TRBV19 with TRBJ1-4; 11 nucleotides agree with TRBD1. The clonotype comes from a woman aged 30 to 39 who had been exposed to COVID-19. The CDR3 nucleotides are TGTGCCAGTAGTCCTGGGGGACAGGGGGTTGAAAAACTGTTTTTT. Protein sequence: CASSPGGQGVEKLFF.